Below, 9 T cell receptor beta chains from the same sample are listed, as sequenced in a study of shared clonotypes between healthy human individuals. Produced via immunoSEQ multiplex PCR; TCRdb's table is partial and in-frame only. The table includes about 2.4 million clones, roughly 93% detected once. Sequenced: naive CD4+ T cells from PBMCs. The subset denotes: CD45RA+ positively selected. These receptor sequences come from a man aged 18-30 years in good health. Some clones in this sample may be carry-over from other donors' samples.

The chain carries TRBV9 and TRBJ1-1; possibly TRBD1 for D (5 bases). The CDR3 length is 17 residues. Per the germline V gene, CDR1 is SGDLS and CDR2 is YYNGEE. Between the trimmed V and J ends, which lost 4 bases and 1 base, there was a span of 20 bases. The CDR3 is CASSPTSTGHPNTEAFF. The CDR3 coding sequence is TGTGCCAGCAGCCCAACCTCAACCGGACACCCGAACACTGAAGCTTTCTTT.

V and J are TRBV29-1 and TRBJ2-2, with D tentatively TRBD2 (6 bases). Germline loops: CDR1 SQVTM, CDR2 ANQGSEA. Between the trimmed V and J ends, which lost 1 base and 4 bases, there was a span of 13 bases. The CDR3 length is 15 residues. CDR3 DNA: TGCAGCGTTGAAGGAGGGGTCGGGGGCACCGGGGAGCTGTTTTTT. Protein product: CSVEGGVGGTGELFF.

J is TRBJ1-2 and V is TRBV19; tentatively, D is TRBD1 (6 bases). This CDR3 is 16 amino acids long. The V and J ends lost 3 bases and 3 bases respectively, with 17 bases between them. Germline lookup yields CDR1 LNHDA and CDR2 SQIVND (reference sequence). CDR3 sequence: CASSIEGGPSDYGYTF. The CDR3 DNA is TGTGCCAGTAGTATTGAGGGGGGCCCATCGGACTATGGCTACACCTTC.

This clone was seen only once. The sample has other DNA sequences that encode this CDR3 too. The CDR3 DNA follows: TGTGCCAGTAGGCCCGGACAGGGGTCCTATGGCTACACCTTC. Translation: CASRPGQGSYGYTF. The V gene is TRBV19, the J gene TRBJ1-2; 9 bases align to TRBD1. This CDR3 region has 14 residues. The ends lost 6 bases at V and 4 bases at J; junction bases unmatched: 6. Germline CDR1 reads LNHDA; CDR2 reads SQIVND (reference sequence).

This chain connects TRBV5-1 to TRBJ2-5; 7 positions match TRBD2. After removal of 4 bases from V and 5 bases from J, the junction contained 14 bases not matched to a gene. The germline V gene has CDR1 SGHRS and CDR2 YFSETQ. This CDR3 has 16 amino acids. The DNA of the CDR3 is TGCGCCAGCAGCATGGGCCTTAAGCGGGATGGGGAGACCCAGTACTTC. Encoded protein: CASSMGLKRDGETQYF.

The CDR3 DNA reads TGTGCCAGCAGTCCCTCTGGAAGAGGAAACTCCTACAATGAGCAGTTCTTC. As protein: CASSPSGRGNSYNEQFF. The chain recombines TRBV27 with TRBJ2-1; unclear D gene. Germline-derived CDR1 and CDR2 are MNHEY and SMNVEV (reference sequence). The CDR3 is 17 residues long. V lost 5 bases, J lost 0 bases, and 17 bases lay in between.

The V call is TRBV19, the J call TRBJ1-1; 8 bases are a match to TRBD1. This CDR3 comprises 14 residues. J lost 5 bases, V lost 6 bases, and 8 bases had no gene match. CDR1 and CDR2 (germline): LNHDA, SQIVND (reference sequence). In DNA form, the CDR3 reads TGTGCCAGTAGGGACAGGGCGGGGTTGACTGAAGCTTTCTTT. Encoded protein: CASRDRAGLTEAFF.

This sequence joins TRBV28 and TRBJ2-7, with D maybe TRBD1 (6 bases). The CDR3 has 16 residues. CDR1 and CDR2 from the germline V gene are MDHEN and SYDVKM. V lost 6 bases to trimming and J lost 7 bases, with 25 bases between them. DNA of the CDR3: TGTGCCAGCAGCTCGGTCAAAGGGGGAAGTACAGTTGAGCAGTACTTC. Its translation is CASSSVKGGSTVEQYF.

The V and J genes are TRBV6-5 and TRBJ2-7, with 7 bases matching TRBD1. The CDR3 runs 13 residues. Germline CDR1 reads MNHEY; CDR2 reads SVGAGI. The V and J ends lost 7 bases and 2 bases, in that order; junction bases with no gene match: 5. CDR3 DNA: TGTGCCAGCACCCAGGGGGTAACCTACGAGCAGTACTTC. This sequence encodes CASTQGVTYEQYF.